This TCR beta chain is from a study of cytomegalovirus exposure and HLA in healthy donors (TCRdb year 2017). Regarding the research as a whole: According to an earlier analysis of 587 of the donors, 150 million to 200 million T cells yielded 90 million to 130 million unique TCR beta sequences and around 300 Gb of sequence data. An early release covering 550 to 700 HLA-typed donors comprised roughly 300 gigabases of sequencing data and tens of millions of unique TCR sequences. The genetic ancestry cluster associated with self-reported Caucasian donors included 81% of the roughly 390 genotyped donors. The study aimed to test whether cataloging public T cell receptors could reveal signatures of past pathogen exposure. The study used immunosequencing to profile the T cell repertoires of 600 to 850 subjects and linked those repertoires to cytomegalovirus serostatus. In addition to the first cohort of approximately 670 subjects, a separate validation cohort of over 90 different subjects was used. To predict cytomegalovirus infection status, the study brought together high-throughput TCR immunosequencing, statistical association of individual TCRs with disease status, and machine learning. To study patterns of TCR occurrence, a later analysis re-analyzed previously published TCR beta repertoires from 600 to 750 donors and added high-resolution HLA genotyping. In the later analysis, no new phenotypic data were used to find candidate immune exposures; instead, reliance was placed on TCR beta sequences and their occurrence across donors. To decide whether each TCR beta V gene segment behaved as functional or pseudogenic, an earlier analysis of nearly 600 of the donors relied on high-throughput TCR beta sequencing. Alongside the repertoire data, information on donor age, sex, ethnicity and CMV serostatus was compiled. Genome-wide SNP genotypes for about 60% of the roughly 670 donors were used in a later genetic analysis, which treated that subset as a discovery cohort. Every discovery cohort repertoire had been produced on one sequencing platform. HLA typing included class I and class II loci at four-digit resolution. The number of typed donors differed by locus: about 620-640 for A, B, C, DRB1 and DQB1; 500 to 550 for DQA1; roughly 600 for DPA1; and 400 to 480 for DPB1. Roughly five DR-DQ haplotypes were handled as single units for association and clustering because linkage in the cohort was strong. Among 300 to 450 genotyped donors of the cohort, an average of roughly 240,000 unique TCR beta nucleotide sequences were sequenced per donor, roughly 20% of them non-productive.

The CDR3, from cysteine to phenylalanine, totals 13 residues. Of the read, only the CDR3 DNA is kept; its 39 bases are in frame from base 1. Cut back by 7 bases and 1 base, the V and J ends lie 8 bases apart. As encoded in the germline V gene, CDR1 is SNHLY while CDR2 is FYNNEI. Broader findings and caveats from the paper: Because counts were too low, about 15 rarely observed V segments, including chromosome 9 orphons, were left out of the earlier analysis of some 640 of the donors. HLA typing was unavailable for some donors at each locus, so association tests used only the typed subset. A later genetic analysis reported fewer N-insertions in productive TCRs among donors in an Asian-associated ancestry cluster than the roughly 620-donor mean. For the cohort, immune exposure information was limited to CMV serostatus. Compared with equally common non-associated chains, HLA-associated TCR beta chains in a later analysis were more clonally expanded and had lower generation probabilities. The classifier was reported to diagnose cytomegalovirus status with high specificity and sensitivity in both the original cohort and the validation cohort. In a later analysis, most CMV-associated TCR beta chains were found to appear HLA-restricted, with HLA associations seemingly driven largely by CMV exposure. At a false discovery rate of 0.05, a later analysis linked 16,951 TCR beta sequences to specific HLA alleles. A cluster of highly shared sequence variants was judged likely to be a technical artifact of the sequencing pipeline. When HLA alleles, especially DR and DQ, strongly co-occurred, TCR associations were difficult to assign to individual alleles. Correlated functional status among segregating V segments might reflect linkage disequilibrium, but an unknown experimental factor could not be ruled out. Across donors, most TCR sequences were observed very rarely, whereas some public TCRs were present in many individuals. Several of the top co-occurrence clusters appeared to be linked to parvovirus B19, influenza, CMV and Epstein-Barr virus, according to a later analysis. Only TCR beta chains were sequenced in this cohort, and the absence of alpha or paired-chain data limited detectable features. V-gene and J-gene trimming of TCR beta chains was associated with a missense DCLRE1C variant in a later genetic analysis, and the association was replicated in an independent cohort. A total of 150 or so TCR beta chains were listed by the study as associated with cytomegalovirus. In a later analysis, the rate of TCR association differed among HLA loci, with DRB1 alleles having the most associated TCRs and HLA-C alleles having the fewest. In vitro tests confirmed that a few of the cytomegalovirus-associated TCR beta chains recognize cytomegalovirus antigens. In an earlier analysis of about 540 of the donors, most TCR beta V segments were observed in productive rearrangements about 87% or about 30% of the time, broadly matching IMGT annotations. Roughly uniform sequencing depth across donors was assumed in presence/absence analyses, although this assumption may not hold. According to the authors, the approach could potentially be generalized to other disease states and immunological phenotypes. Because the 87-base-pair reads could not distinguish some IMGT-functional V segments, including TRBV6-2 and TRBV6-3, those segments were excluded. A further reported finding was that TCR beta sequences accurately predicted the HLA-A and HLA-B alleles for most subjects in the first cohort.

The library was built by means of the immunoSEQ multiplex PCR assay. For the multiplex PCR, a mixture combining 60 forward primers for TCR Vbeta segments and 13 reverse primers for TCR Jbeta segments was used. The CDR3 region of rearranged TCR beta genes was amplified from genomic DNA by a multiplex PCR assay. The Illumina HiSeq System was used to sequence the amplified TCR beta libraries as 87-base-pair reads. On the study's bioinformatics: A later analysis tallied 75 million to 95 million unique TCR beta chains across the 650 to 750 repertoires, and about 10 million of those chains were shared by two or more donors. Raw reads were error-corrected and collapsed into unique sequences with a nearest-neighbor algorithm that merged closely related sequences to remove PCR and sequencing errors. Alignment of CDR3 sequences to IMGT reference sequences was used to assign V, D and J gene segments. For a sequence to be retained, at least a six-nucleotide match to both a V gene segment and a J gene segment was required. Rearrangements were classified as productive when the CDR3 lacked stop codons and remained in frame with V and J, and all other rearrangements were classified as non-productive. CDR3 was defined by IMGT convention, running from the second conserved V-encoded cysteine to the conserved J-encoded phenylalanine. The earlier analysis of about 590 of the donors excluded sequences that lacked an unambiguous match to a single V gene segment. An earlier analysis of 587 of the donors called V segments functional above 56.7% productive rearrangements and segregating when the between-donor standard deviation exceeded 5%. To diagnose cytomegalovirus status from the catalog of TCR beta chain sequences, a statistical classification framework was built. A later analysis assigned V and J genes by comparing TCR nucleotide sequences with IMGT/GENE-DB human TR gene sequences. The TCRdist pipeline was used in a later analysis to assign CDR3 sequences and most-parsimonious VDJ recombination scenarios. A later analysis defined each TCR beta chain by its CDR3 amino acid sequence plus V-gene family, and excluded reads lacking a unique V-gene family. As a way to deal with suspected cross-contamination and a sequencing artifact, a later analysis dropped nearly 600 nucleotide sequences that were highly shared and had low generation probability. In a later analysis, a clonal expansion index for each public chain was calculated from normalized within-repertoire ranks of inferred template counts. A later analysis computed generation probabilities with a VDJ recombination model fitted to out-of-frame rearrangements, and checked the results against IGoR. A later analysis scored TCR-TCR, TCR-HLA and TCR-CMV co-occurrence with hypergeometric tests, applying a repertoire-size bias correction to TCR pairs. To estimate false discovery rates, a later analysis permuted the HLA or CMV assignments 20 times. A later analysis grouped co-occurring TCRs with DBSCAN, adding TCRdist sequence similarity when clustering within HLA-allele-positive subsets. Repertoires with fewer than 30,000 or more than 120,000 public chains were left out of co-occurrence clustering, as were about five repertoires with anomalous nucleotide sharing. The clones in this table, taken by TCRdb from immuneACCESS, are in-frame only. Not every clone is retained; where verified, under half of the shortfall comes from an unresolved V gene, and the cause of the rest is unknown. Clonal size and the V and J genes are those of that table, whereas D and trimming came from the DNA. The sample has 150,000 to 200,000 clones on record, about 73% of them singletons. The ten largest make up around 3.3% of the sample.

The cohort consisted of more than 650 healthy bone marrow donors. All cohort members were sampled while nominally healthy, although unrecorded immune exposures were likely present. The donor was CMV seronegative and was included in the group of under 450 seronegative cohort members. A peripheral blood sample was collected from each donor, and TCR beta sequencing was performed on peripheral blood mononuclear cells. Genomic DNA was extracted from the blood cell samples with the Qiagen DNeasy Blood Extraction Kit. This clone appeared a few times. The target of this receptor is not known. No clone much larger than this one lies a single base away; base qualities are absent.

The sequencing sample was made of PBMCs. The TCR originated in a woman in her thirties or forties in good health and CMV-seronegative. Recombination linked TRBV2 to TRBJ1-3, with no D gene named confidently. The sequenced DNA is TGTGCCAGCACTCCTGAGTCTGGAAACACCATATATTTT. The resulting protein is CASTPESGNTIYF.